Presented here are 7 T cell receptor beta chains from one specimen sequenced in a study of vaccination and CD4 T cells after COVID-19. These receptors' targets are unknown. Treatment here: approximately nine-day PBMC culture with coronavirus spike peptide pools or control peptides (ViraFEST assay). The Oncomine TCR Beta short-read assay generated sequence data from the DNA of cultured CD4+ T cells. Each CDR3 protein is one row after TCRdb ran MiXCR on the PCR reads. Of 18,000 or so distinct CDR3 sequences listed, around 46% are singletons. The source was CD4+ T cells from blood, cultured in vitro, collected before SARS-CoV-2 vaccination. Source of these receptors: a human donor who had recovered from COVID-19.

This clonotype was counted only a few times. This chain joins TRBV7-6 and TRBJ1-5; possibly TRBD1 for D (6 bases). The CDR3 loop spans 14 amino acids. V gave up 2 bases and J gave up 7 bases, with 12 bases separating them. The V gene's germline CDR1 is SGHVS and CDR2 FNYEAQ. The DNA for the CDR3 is TGTGCCAGCAGCTTATCAGGGGTCGGACAGCCCCAGCATTTT. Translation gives CASSLSGVGQPQHF.

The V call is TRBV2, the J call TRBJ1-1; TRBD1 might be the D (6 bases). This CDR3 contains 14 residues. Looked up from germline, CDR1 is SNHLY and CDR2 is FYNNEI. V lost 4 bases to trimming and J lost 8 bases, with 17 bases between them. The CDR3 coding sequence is TGTGCCAGCAGTGTACCGGGGGGCGTAATGGAAGCTTTCTTT. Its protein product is CASSVPGGVMEAFF.

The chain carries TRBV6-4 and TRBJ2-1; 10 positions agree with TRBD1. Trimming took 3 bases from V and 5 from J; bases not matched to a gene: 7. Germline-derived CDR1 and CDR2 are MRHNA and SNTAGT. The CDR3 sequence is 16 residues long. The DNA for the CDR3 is TGTGCCAGCAGTGAATTTTGGACAGGGGGAAACAATGAGCAGTTCTTC. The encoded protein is CASSEFWTGGNNEQFF.

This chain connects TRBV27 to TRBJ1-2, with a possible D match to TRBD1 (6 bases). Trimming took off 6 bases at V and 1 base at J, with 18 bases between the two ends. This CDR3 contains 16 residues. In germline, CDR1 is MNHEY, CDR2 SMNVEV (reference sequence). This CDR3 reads CASSRSGGSHNYGYTF. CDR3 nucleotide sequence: TGTGCCAGCAGCCGGAGCGGGGGCTCTCATAACTATGGCTACACCTTC.

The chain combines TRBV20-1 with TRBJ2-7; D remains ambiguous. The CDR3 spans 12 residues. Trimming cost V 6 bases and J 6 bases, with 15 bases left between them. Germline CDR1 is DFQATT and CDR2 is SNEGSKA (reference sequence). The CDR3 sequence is CSAVTSSVEQYF. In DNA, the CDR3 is TGCAGTGCCGTTACGTCGTCGGTCGAGCAGTACTTC.

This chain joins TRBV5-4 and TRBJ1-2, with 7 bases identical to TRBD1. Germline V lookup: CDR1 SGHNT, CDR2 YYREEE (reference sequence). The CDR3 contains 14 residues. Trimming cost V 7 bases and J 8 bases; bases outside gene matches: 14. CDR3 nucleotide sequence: TGTGCCAGCCGAAACCTAAGACAGGGAGGGGGCTACACCTTC. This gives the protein CASRNLRQGGGYTF. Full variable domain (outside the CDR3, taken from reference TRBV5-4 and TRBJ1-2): ETGVTQSPTHLIKTRGQQVTLRCSSQSGHNTVSWYQQALGQGPQFIFQYYREEENGRGNFPPRFSGLQFPNYSSELNVNALELDDSALYLCASRNLRQGGGYTFGSGTRLTVV.

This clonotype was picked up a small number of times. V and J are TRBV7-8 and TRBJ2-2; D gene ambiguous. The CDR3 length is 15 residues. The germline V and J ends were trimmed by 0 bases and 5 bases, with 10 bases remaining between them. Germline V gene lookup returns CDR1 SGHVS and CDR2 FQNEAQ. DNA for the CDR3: TGTGCCAGCAGCTTAGCTGCCCTGGGGACCGGGGAGCTGTTTTTT. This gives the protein CASSLAALGTGELFF.